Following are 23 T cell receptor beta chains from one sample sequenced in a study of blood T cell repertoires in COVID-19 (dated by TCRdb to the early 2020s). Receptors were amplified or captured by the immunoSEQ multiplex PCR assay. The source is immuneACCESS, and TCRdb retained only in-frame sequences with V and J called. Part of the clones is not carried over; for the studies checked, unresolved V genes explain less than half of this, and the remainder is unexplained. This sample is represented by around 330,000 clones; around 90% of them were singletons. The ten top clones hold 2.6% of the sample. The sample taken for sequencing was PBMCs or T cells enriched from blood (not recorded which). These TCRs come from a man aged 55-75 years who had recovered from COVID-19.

For the CDR3, the DNA is TGTGCCAGCAGCCTGAAGTTGCGGGGCACGCAGGAGACCCAGTACTTC. It codes for CASSLKLRGTQETQYF. V is TRBV6-2 or TRBV6-3 and J is TRBJ2-5; D perhaps matches TRBD2 (6 bases). CDR1 is MNHEY, CDR2 SVGEGT, per germline. This CDR3 has 16 amino acids. Deletions cut 6 bases from V and 5 bases from J, with 22 bases between.

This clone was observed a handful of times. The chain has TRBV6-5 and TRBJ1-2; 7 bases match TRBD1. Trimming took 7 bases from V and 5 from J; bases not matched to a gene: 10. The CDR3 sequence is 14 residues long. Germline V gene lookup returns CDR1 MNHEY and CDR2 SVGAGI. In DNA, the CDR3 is TGTGCCAGCAAACAAGGACAGGCTCGATATGGCTACACCTTC. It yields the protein CASKQGQARYGYTF.

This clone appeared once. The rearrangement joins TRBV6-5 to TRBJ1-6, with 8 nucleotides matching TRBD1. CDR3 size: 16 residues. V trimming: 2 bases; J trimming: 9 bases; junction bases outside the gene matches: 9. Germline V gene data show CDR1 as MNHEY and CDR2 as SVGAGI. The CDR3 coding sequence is TGTGCCAGCAGTTACGGACAGGGTTTGGGGTCTTCACCCCTCCACTTT. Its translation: CASSYGQGLGSSPLHF.

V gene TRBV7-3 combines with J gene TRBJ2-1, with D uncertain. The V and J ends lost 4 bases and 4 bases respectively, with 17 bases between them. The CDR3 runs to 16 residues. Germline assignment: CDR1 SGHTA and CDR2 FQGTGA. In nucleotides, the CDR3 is TGTGCCAGCAGCTATCGACCGAGTAGCTTATACAATGAGCAGTTCTTC. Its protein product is CASSYRPSSLYNEQFF.

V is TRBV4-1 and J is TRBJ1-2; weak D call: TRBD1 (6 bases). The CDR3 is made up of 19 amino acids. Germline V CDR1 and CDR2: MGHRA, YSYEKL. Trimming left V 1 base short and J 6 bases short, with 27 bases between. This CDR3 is CASSQAVLRVQGLRDGYTF. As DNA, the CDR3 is TGCGCCAGCAGCCAAGCGGTGCTTCGTGTGCAGGGGCTAAGGGATGGCTACACCTTC.

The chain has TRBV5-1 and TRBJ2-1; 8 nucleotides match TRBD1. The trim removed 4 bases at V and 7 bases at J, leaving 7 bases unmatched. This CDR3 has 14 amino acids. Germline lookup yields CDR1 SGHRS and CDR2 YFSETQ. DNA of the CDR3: TGCGCCAGCAGCAAAGGGGACAGGCTAAATGAGCAGTTCTTC. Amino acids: CASSKGDRLNEQFF.

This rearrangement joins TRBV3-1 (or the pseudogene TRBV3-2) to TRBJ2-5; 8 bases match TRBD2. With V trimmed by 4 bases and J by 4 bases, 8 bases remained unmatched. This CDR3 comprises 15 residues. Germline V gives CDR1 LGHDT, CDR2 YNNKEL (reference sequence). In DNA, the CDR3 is TGTGCCAGCAGCCCACACGGGACTAGGGGAGAGACCCAGTACTTC. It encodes CASSPHGTRGETQYF.

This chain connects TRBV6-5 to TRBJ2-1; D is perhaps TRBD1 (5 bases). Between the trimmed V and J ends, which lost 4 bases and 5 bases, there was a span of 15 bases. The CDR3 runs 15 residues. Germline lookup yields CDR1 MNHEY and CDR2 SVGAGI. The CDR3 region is CASSFGRQGNNEQFF. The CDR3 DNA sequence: TGTGCCAGCAGTTTCGGGCGGCAGGGAAACAATGAGCAGTTCTTC.

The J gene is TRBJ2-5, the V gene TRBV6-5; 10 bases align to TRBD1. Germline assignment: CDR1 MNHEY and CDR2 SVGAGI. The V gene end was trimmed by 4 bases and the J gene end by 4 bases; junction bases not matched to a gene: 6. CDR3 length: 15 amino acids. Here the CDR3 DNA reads TGTGCCAGCAGTTCGGACGGACAGGGGGTAGAGACCCAGTACTTC. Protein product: CASSSDGQGVETQYF.

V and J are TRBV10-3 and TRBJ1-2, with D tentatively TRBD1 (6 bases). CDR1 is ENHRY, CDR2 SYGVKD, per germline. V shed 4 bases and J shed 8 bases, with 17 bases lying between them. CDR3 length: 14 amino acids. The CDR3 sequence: CAISASGTLRGYTF. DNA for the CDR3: TGTGCCATCAGTGCCTCCGGGACATTAAGAGGCTACACCTTC.

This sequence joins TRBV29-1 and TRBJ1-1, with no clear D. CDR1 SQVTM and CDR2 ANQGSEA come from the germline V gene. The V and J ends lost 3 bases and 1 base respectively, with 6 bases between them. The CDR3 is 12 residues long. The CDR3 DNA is TGCAGCGTTGAGCGACAGAACACTGAAGCTTTCTTT. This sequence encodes CSVERQNTEAFF. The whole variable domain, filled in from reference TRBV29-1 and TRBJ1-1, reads SAVISQKPSRDICQRGTSLTIQCQVDSQVTMMFWYRQQPGQSLTLIATANQGSEATYESGFVIDKFPISRPNLTFSTLTVSNMSPEDSSIYLCSVERQNTEAFFGQGTRLTVV.

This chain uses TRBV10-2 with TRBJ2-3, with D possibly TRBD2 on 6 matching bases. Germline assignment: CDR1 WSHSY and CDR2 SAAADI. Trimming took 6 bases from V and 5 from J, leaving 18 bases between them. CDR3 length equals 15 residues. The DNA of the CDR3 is TGCGCCAGCAGCCCAGGTGGAGGGACCAGAGATACGCAGTATTTT. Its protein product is CASSPGGGTRDTQYF.

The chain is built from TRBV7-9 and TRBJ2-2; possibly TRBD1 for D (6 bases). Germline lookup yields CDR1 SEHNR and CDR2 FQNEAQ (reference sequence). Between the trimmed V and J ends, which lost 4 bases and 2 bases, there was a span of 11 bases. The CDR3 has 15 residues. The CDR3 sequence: CASSYRDINTGELFF. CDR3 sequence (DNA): TGTGCCAGCAGCTACCGGGACATAAACACCGGGGAGCTGTTTTTT.

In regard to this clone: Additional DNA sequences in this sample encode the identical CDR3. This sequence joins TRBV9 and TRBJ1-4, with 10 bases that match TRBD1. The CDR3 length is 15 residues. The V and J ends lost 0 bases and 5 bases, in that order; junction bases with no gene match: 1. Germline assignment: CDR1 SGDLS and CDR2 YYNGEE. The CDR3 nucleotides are TGTGCCAGCAGCGTAGGGACAGGGGGAAATGAAAAACTGTTTTTT. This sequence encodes CASSVGTGGNEKLFF. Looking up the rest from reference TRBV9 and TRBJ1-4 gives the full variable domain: DSGVTQTPKHLITATGQRVTLRCSPRSGDLSVYWYQQSLDQGLQFLIQYYNGEERAKGNILERFSAQQFPDLHSELNLSSLELGDSALYFCASSVGTGGNEKLFFGSGTQLSVL.

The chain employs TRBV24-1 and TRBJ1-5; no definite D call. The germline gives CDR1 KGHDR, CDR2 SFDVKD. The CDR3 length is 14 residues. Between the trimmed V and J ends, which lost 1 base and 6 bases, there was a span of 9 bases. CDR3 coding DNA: TGTGCCACCAGTGATTTATATTCGGGTCAGCCCCAGCATTTT. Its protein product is CATSDLYSGQPQHF.

CDR3 sequence reads: CASSQEATGNNYGYTF. DNA of the CDR3: TGTGCCAGCAGCCAAGAGGCGACAGGGAATAACTATGGCTACACCTTC. The J gene is TRBJ1-2, the V gene TRBV4-2; 7 nucleotides match TRBD1. The CDR3 is 16 residues long. The ends lost 0 bases at V and 1 base at J; junction bases unmatched: 5. Germline CDR1 and CDR2: LGHNA and YNFKEQ.

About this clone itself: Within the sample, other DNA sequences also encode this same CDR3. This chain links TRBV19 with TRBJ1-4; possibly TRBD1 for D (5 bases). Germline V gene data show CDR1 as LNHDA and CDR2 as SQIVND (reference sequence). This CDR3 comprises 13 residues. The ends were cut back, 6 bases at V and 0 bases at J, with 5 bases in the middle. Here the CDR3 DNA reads TGTGCCAGTAGGACAGCAACTAATGAAAAACTGTTTTTT. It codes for CASRTATNEKLFF. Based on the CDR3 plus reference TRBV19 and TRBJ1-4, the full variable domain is DGGITQSPKYLFRKEGQNVTLSCEQNLNHDAMYWYRQDPGQGLRLIYYSQIVNDFQKGDIAEGYSVSREKKESFPLTVTSAQKNPTAFYLCASRTATNEKLFFGSGTQLSVL.

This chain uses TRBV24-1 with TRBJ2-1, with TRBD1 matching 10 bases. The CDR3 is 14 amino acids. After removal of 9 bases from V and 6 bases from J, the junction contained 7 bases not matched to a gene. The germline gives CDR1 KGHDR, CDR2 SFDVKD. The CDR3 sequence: CATATGTGVNEQFF. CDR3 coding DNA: TGTGCCACCGCTACCGGGACAGGGGTCAATGAGCAGTTCTTC.

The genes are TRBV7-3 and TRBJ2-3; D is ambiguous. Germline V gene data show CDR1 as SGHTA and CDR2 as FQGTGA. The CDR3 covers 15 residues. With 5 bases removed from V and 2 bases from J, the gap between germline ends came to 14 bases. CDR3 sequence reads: CASSALFADTDTQYF. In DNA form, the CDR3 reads TGTGCCAGCAGCGCCCTGTTTGCGGACACAGATACGCAGTATTTT.

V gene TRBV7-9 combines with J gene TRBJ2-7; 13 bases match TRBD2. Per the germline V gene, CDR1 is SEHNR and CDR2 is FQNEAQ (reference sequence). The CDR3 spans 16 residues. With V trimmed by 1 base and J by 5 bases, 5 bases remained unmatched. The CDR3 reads CASSLGTSGSAHEQYF. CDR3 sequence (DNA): TGTGCCAGCAGCTTAGGGACTAGCGGGAGTGCCCACGAGCAGTACTTC.

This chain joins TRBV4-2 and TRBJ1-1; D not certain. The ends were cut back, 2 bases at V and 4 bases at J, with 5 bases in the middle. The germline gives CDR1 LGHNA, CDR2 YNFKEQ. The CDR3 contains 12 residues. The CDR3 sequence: CASSQSGTEAFF. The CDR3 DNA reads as TGTGCCAGCAGCCAATCCGGCACTGAAGCTTTCTTT.

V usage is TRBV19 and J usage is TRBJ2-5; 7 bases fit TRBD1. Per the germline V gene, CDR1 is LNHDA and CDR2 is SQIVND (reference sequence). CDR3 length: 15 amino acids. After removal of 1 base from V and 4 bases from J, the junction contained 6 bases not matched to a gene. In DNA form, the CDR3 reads TGTGCCAGTAGTATAGCGACAGGGATTCGAGAGACCCAGTACTTC. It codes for CASSIATGIRETQYF.

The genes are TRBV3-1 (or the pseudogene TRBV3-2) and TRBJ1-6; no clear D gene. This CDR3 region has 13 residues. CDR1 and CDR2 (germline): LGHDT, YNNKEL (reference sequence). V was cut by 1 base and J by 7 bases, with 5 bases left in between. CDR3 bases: TGTGCCAGCAGCCAAGTAGAGAATTCACCCCTCCACTTT. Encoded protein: CASSQVENSPLHF.